What follows is one T cell receptor (beta chain) and its context. At the DNA level, this CDR3 is encoded by other sequences in the same sample as well. The V gene end was trimmed by 5 bases and the J gene end by 1 base; junction bases not matched to a gene: 5. The CDR3 spans 14 residues. Germline V CDR1 and CDR2: LNHDA, SQIVND (reference sequence). This sample is part of a study of OX40 agonist ivuxolimab in advanced cancers. Study overall: The patients got ivuxolimab, which is an agonistic anti-OX40 (CD134) antibody.

Measured with immunoSEQ multiplex PCR; TCRdb has only the in-frame clones, and not every one. There are about 50,000 clones in the sample; 75% to 90% occur only once, and 10% to 15% lies in the top ten. The sequence derives from an adult with an advanced solid tumor such as melanoma, head and neck, liver or kidney cancer. The V gene is TRBV19, the J gene TRBJ2-7; TRBD1 matches at 7 bases. The specimen was CD4+ or CD8+ T cells sorted from blood, collected in a trial of the OX40 agonist ivuxolimab. The CDR3 DNA sequence: TGTGCCAGTAGTCTGAGGGGGCCTTCCTACGAGCAGTACTTC. This encodes CASSLRGPSYEQYF.